The source of this T cell receptor (beta chain) is a study of PD-L1 blockade in urothelial cancer. Assay used: immunoSEQ multiplex PCR; TCRdb lists only in-frame clones, some missing. The data contain approximately 90,000 clones, over 80% of them singletons. Per the germline V gene, CDR1 is SGHTA and CDR2 is FQGNSA. Between the trimmed V and J ends, which lost 4 bases and 5 bases, there was a span of 14 bases. CDR3 length: 15 residues. Stated time point: pretreatment peripheral blood. Each patient gave between 1 and 8 samples of peripheral blood mononuclear cells, which were collected pretreatment and during treatment.

The sequenced sample was PBMCs, obtained around atezolizumab (anti-PD-L1) treatment. V is TRBV7-2 and J is TRBJ1-4; D is possibly TRBD1 (6 bases). This TCR derives from a man in his 60s with urothelial cancer. For the CDR3, the DNA is TGTGCCAGCAGCTCTGGGGACACTAGGAATGAAAAACTGTTTTTT. This translates into CASSSGDTRNEKLFF.